A single sample is the source of the 7 T cell receptor beta chains below, sequenced in a study of blood T cells in healthy people across ages. For the second PCR, which ran for about 6 to 11 cycles, a sample-barcoded 5' primer and a J-beta primer mix were used. From the 5' RACE reads, TCRdb called clonotypes with MiXCR, one entry per CDR3 protein. The sample has approximately 2,000,000 distinct CDR3 sequences, about 39% seen once. Sequencing was performed on blood. These receptors were taken from a human donor in good health.

This rearrangement joins TRBV4-3 to TRBJ2-4; 8 bases map to TRBD1. Near its end, the DNA agrees better with TRBJ2-7, so the J call may be wrong. The CDR3 runs to 16 residues. CDR1 is LGHNA and CDR2 is YSLEER in the germline V gene. This CDR3 reads CASSQRGQDYRYEQYF. CDR3 coding DNA: TGCGCCAGCAGCCAACGGGGACAGGACTACCGCTACGAGCAGTACTTC.

The chain uses TRBV20-1 and TRBJ1-2; D is unclear. The CDR3 contains 13 residues. Germline V gene lookup returns CDR1 DFQATT and CDR2 SNEGSKA (reference sequence). Trimming removed 6 bases from V and 8 bases from J, with 19 bases in between. CDR3 residues: CSAPHVDDWGYTF. The CDR3, as DNA: TGCAGTGCACCCCACGTGGATGACTGGGGCTACACCTTC.

This clonotype was picked up many times. This sequence joins TRBV6-5 and TRBJ2-7; 7 nucleotides match TRBD1. Germline V gene data show CDR1 as MNHEY and CDR2 as SVGAGI. The J segment lost 5 bases and the V segment lost 6 bases, leaving 13 bases of the junction unmatched. The CDR3 is made up of 15 amino acids. CDR3 in DNA: TGTGCCAGCAGGAACCGACAGGGTTCTAAGAACGAGCAGTACTTC. Translated: CASRNRQGSKNEQYF.

The chain is built from TRBV6-2 or TRBV6-3 and TRBJ2-1; D gene ambiguous. V was pared by 3 bases and J by 2 bases, with 11 bases between. The length of the CDR3 is 15 residues. Germline loops: CDR1 MNHEY, CDR2 SVGEGT. CDR3 sequence: CASSYSDTTYNEQFF. The CDR3 region has the DNA TGTGCCAGCAGTTATAGTGACACAACCTACAATGAGCAGTTCTTC.

The V gene is TRBV20-1, the J gene TRBJ2-7; 8 bases agree with TRBD1. The CDR3 spans 15 residues. V was clipped by 5 bases and J by 3 bases; unmatched bases: 12. Germline values: CDR1 DFQATT, CDR2 SNEGSKA (reference sequence). The CDR3 is CSAQSGGQDFYEQYF. DNA for the CDR3: TGCAGTGCTCAATCAGGGGGACAGGACTTCTACGAGCAGTACTTC.

The chain links TRBV9 to TRBJ2-1, with 8 bases lining up with TRBD2. The CDR3 consists of 15 residues. Looked up from germline, CDR1 is SGDLS and CDR2 is YYNGEE. V lost 3 bases and J lost 8; bases outside the gene matches: 10. The CDR3: CASSGTGLVVHEQFF. Written as DNA, the CDR3 is TGTGCCAGCAGCGGCACGGGACTAGTGGTGCATGAGCAGTTCTTC. The full variable domain, rest sourced from reference TRBV9 and TRBJ2-1, is DSGVTQTPKHLITATGQRVTLRCSPRSGDLSVYWYQQSLDQGLQFLIQYYNGEERAKGNILERFSAQQFPDLHSELNLSSLELGDSALYFCASSGTGLVVHEQFFGPGTRLTVL.

The V and J genes are TRBV21-1 and TRBJ2-5; TRBD2 was called by the table and not checked on the DNA. TRBV21-1 is marked as a pseudogene. The CDR3 loop spans 14 amino acids. This CDR3 reads CASSKAGGWATQYF. For the CDR3, the DNA is TGTGCCAGCAGCAAAGCGGGGGGATGGGCTACGCAGTACTTC.